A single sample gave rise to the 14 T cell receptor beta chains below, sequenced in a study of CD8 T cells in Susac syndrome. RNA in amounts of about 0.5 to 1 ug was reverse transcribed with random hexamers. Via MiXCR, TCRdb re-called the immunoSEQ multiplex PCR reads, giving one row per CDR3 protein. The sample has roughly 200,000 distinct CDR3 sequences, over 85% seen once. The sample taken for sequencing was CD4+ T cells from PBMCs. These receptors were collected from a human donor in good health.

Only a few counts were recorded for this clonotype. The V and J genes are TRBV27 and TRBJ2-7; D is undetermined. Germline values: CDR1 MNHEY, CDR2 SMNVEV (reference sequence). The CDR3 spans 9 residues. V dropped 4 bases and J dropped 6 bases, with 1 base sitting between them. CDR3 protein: CASSSEQYV. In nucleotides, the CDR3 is TGTGCCAGCAGTTCCGAGCAGTACGTC.

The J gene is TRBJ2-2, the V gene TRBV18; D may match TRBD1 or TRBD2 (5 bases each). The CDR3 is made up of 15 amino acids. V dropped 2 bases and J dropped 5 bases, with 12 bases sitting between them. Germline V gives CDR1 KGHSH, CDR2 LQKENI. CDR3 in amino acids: CASSPAGTGTGELFF. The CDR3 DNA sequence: TGTGCCAGCTCACCAGCAGGGACGGGGACCGGGGAGCTGTTTTTT.

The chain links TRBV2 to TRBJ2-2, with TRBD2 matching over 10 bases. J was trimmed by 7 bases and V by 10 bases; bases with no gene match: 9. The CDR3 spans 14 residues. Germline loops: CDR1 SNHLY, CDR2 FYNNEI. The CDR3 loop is CATGISGRIGELFF. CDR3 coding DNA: TGTGCCACCGGTATTAGCGGGAGGATCGGGGAGCTGTTTTTT.

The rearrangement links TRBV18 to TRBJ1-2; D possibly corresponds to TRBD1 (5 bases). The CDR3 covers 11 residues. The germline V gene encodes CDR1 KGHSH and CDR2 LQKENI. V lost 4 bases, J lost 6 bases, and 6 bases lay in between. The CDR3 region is CASSQGDGYTF. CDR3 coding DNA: TGTGCCAGCTCACAAGGGGATGGCTACACCTTC.

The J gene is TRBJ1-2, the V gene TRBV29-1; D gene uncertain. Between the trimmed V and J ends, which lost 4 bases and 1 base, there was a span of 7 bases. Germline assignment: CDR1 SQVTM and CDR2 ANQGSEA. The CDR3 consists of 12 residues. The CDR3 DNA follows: TGCAGCGTTGTATTTGGTAACTATGGCTACACCTTC. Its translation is CSVVFGNYGYTF.

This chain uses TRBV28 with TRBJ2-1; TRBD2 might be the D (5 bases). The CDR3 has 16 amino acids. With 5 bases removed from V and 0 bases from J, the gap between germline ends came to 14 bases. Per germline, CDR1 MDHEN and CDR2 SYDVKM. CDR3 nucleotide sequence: TGTGCCAGCAGTCGGGGTGGGCTCCCCTCCTACAATGAGCAGTTCTTC. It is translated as CASSRGGLPSYNEQFF.

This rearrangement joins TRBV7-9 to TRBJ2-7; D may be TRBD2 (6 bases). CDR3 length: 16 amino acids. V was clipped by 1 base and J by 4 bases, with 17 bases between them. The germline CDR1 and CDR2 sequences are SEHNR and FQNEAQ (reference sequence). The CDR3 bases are TGTGCCAGCAGCTTAGGTCAGGGCCTTGGGACTTACGAGCAGTACTTC. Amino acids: CASSLGQGLGTYEQYF.

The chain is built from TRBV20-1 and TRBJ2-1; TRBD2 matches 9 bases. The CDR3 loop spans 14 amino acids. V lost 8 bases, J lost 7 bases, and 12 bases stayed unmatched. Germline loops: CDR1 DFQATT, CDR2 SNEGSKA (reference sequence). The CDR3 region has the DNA TGCAGTTCGATGGGACTAGCAGGCGGAAATGAGCAGTTCTTC. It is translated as CSSMGLAGGNEQFF.

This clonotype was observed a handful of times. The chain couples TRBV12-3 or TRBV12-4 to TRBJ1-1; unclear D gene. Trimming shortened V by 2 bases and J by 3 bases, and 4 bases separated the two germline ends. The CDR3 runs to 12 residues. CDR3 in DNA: TGTGCCAGCAGTTTATGGGACACTGAAGCTTTCTTT. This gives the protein CASSLWDTEAFF.

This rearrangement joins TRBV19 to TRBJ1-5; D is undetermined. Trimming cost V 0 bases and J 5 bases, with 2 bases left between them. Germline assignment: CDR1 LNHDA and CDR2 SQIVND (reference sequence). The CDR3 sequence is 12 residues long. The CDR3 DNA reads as TGTGCCAGTAGTATAGACTATCAGCCCCAGCATTTT. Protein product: CASSIDYQPQHF.

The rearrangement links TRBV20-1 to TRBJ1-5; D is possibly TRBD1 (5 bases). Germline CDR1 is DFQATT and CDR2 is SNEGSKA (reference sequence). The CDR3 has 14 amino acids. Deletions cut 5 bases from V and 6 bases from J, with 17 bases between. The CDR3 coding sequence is TGCAGTGCTGAAGGGTCAGGGAGGGGTCAGCCCCAGCATTTT. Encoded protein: CSAEGSGRGQPQHF.

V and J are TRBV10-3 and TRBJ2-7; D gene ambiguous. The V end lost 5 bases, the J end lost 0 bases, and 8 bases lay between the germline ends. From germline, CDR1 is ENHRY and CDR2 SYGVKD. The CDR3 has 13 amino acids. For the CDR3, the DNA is TGTGCCATCAGTCGGCAGGACTCCTACGAGCAGTACTTC. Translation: CAISRQDSYEQYF.

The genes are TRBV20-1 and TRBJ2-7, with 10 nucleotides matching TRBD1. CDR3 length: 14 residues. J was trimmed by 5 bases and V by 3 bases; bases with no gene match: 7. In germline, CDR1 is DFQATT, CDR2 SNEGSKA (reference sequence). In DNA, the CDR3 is TGCAGTGCTAGGAGACAGGGGGCGGTCCACGAGCAGTACGTC. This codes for CSARRQGAVHEQYV.

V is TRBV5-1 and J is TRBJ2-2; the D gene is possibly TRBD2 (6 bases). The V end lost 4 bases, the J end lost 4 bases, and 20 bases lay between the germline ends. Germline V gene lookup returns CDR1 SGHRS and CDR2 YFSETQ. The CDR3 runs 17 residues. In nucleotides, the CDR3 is TGCGCCAGCAGCCTCCAGGCGGGGCTGAGTAGCACCGGGGAGCTGTTTTTT. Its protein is CASSLQAGLSSTGELFF.